This T cell receptor (beta chain) comes out of a study of spatial heterogeneity in lung cancer. Germline values: CDR1 LNHNV, CDR2 YYDKDF (reference sequence). This CDR3 contains 16 residues. Germline trimming cut 0 bases from V and 0 bases from J; bases unmatched to any gene: 5. Individually, TCR cDNA molecules were each labelled with a unique molecular identifier. TCRdb redid the calling of the 5' RACE reads with MiXCR, one entry per CDR3 protein. The table records around 74,000 distinct CDR3 sequences, 13% of them present only once. This sample's time point: sample taken at primary tumor resection. Unsorted whole RNA samples from tumor, nontumor lung or frozen PBMC were sequenced.

This clonotype originated in a male donor with early-stage non-small cell lung cancer. Sequenced here: PBMCs, sampled at surgery. The V gene is TRBV15, the J gene TRBJ2-7; TRBD2 aligns across 7 bases. The CDR3 is CATSRDGLAGSYEQYF. CDR3 DNA sequence: TGTGCCACCAGCAGAGATGGATTAGCGGGCTCCTACGAGCAGTACTTC.